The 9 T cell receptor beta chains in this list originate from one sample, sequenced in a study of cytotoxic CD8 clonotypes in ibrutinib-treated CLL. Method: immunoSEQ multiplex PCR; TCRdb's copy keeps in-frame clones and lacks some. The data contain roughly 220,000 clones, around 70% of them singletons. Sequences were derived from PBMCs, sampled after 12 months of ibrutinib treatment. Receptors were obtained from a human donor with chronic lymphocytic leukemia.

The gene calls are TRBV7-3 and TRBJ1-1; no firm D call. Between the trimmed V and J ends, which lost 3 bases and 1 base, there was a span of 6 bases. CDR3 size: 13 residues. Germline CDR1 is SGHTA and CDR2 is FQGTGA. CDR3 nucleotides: TGTGCCAGCAGCTTGTTTCCGAACACTGAAGCTTTCTTT. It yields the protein CASSLFPNTEAFF.

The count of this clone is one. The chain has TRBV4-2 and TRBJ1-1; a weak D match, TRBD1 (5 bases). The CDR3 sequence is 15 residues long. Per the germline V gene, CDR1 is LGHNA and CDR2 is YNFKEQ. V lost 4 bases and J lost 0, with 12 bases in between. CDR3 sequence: CASSPDAGMNTEAFF. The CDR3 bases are TGTGCCAGCAGCCCTGACGCAGGGATGAACACTGAAGCTTTCTTT.

The CDR3 reads CASSSVQGMNTEAFF. CDR3 sequence (DNA): TGCGCCAGCAGCTCGGTACAGGGTATGAACACTGAAGCTTTCTTT. The rearrangement links TRBV5-1 to TRBJ1-1; TRBD1 might be the D (6 bases). The V and J ends lost 3 bases and 0 bases respectively, with 12 bases between them. The germline gives CDR1 SGHRS, CDR2 YFSETQ. The CDR3 runs to 15 residues.

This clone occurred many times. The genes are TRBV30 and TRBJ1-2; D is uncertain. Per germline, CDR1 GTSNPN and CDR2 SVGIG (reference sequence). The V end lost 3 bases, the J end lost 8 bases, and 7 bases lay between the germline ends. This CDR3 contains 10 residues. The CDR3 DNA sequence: TGTGCCTGGAGACGTGGGGGCTACACCTTC. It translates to CAWRRGGYTF.

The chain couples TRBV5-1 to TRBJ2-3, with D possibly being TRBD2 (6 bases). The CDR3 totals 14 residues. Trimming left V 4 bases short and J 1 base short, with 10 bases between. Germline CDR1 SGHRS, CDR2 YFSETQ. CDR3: CASSVSSGTDTQYF. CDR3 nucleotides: TGCGCCAGCAGCGTATCTAGCGGCACAGATACGCAGTATTTT.

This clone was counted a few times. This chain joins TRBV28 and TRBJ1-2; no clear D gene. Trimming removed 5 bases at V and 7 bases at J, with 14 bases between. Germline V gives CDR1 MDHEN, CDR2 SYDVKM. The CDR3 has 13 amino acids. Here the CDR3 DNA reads TGTGCCAGCAGTCGCTTTTCTAGGTCTGGCTACACCTTC. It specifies CASSRFSRSGYTF.

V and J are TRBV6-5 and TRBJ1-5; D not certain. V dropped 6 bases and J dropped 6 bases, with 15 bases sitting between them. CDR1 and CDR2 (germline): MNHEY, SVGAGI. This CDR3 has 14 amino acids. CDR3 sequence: CASRAISGLQPQHF. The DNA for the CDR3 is TGTGCCAGCAGGGCCATCAGCGGGCTTCAGCCCCAGCATTTT.

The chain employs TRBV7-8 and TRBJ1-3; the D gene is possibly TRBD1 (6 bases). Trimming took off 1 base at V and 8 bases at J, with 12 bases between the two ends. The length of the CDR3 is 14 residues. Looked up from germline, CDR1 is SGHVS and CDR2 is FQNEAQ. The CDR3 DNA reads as TGTGCCAGCAGCTTAGGCAGGGGTTTAGACACCATATATTTT. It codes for CASSLGRGLDTIYF.

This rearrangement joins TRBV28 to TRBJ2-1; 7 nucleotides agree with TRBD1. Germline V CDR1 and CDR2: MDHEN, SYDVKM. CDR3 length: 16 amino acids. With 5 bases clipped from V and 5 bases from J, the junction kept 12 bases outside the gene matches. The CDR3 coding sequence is TGTGCCAGCAGTCCCTCAGGGGGAGTCCCTCACAATGAGCAGTTCTTC. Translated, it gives CASSPSGGVPHNEQFF.